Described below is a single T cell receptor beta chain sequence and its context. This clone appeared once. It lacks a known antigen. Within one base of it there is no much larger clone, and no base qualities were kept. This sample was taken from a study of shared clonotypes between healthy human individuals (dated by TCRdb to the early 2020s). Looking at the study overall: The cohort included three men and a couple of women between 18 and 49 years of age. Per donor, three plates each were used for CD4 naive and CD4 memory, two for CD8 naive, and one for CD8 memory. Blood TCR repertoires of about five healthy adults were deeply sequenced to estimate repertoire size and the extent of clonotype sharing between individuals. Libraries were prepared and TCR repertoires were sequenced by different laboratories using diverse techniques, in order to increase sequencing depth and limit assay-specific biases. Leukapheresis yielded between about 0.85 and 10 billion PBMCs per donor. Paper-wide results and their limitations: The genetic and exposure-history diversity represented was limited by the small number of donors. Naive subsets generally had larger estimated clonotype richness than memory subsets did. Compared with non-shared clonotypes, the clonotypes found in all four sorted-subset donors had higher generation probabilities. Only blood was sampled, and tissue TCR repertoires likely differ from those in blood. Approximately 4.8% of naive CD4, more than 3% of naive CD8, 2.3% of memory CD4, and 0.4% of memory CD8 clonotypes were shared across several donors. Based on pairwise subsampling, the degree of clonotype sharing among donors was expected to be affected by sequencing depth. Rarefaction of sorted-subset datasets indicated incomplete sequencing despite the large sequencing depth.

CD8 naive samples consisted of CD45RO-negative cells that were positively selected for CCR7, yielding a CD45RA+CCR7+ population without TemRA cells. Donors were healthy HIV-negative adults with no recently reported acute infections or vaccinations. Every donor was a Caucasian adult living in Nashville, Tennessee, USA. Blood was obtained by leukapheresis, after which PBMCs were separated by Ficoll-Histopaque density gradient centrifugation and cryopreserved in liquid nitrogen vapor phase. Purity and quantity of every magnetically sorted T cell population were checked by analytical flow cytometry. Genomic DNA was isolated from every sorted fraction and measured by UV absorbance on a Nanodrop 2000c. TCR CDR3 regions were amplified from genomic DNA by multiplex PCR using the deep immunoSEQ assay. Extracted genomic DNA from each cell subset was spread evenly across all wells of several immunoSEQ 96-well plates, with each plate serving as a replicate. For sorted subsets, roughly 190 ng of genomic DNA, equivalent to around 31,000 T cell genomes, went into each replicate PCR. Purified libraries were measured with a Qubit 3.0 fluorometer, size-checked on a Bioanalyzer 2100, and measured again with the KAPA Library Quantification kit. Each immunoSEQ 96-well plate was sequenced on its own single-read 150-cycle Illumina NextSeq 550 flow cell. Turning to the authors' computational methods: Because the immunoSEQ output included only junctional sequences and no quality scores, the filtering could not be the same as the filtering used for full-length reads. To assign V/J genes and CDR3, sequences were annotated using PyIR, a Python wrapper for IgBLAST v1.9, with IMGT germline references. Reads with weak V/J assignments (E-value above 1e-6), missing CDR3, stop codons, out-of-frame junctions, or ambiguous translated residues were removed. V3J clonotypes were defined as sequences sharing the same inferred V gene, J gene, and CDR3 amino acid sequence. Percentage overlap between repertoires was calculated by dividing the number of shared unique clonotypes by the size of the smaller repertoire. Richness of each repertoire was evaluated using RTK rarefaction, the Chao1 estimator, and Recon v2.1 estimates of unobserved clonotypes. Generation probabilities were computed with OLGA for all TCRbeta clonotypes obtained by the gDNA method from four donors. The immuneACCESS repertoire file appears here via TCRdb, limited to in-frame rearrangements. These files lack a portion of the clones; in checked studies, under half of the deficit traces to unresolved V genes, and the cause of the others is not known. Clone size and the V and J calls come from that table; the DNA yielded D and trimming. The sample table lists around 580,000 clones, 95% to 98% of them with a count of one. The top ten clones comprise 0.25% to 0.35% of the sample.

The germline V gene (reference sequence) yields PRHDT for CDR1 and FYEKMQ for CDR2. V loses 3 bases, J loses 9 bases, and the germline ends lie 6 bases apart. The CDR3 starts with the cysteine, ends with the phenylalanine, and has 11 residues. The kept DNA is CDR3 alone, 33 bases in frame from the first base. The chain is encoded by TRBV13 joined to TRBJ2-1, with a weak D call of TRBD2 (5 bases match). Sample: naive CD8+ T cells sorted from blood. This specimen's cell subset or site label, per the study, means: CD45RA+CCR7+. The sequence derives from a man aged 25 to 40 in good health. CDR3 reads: CASSFGGEQFF. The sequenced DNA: TGTGCCAGCAGCTTCGGAGGTGAGCAGTTCTTC.